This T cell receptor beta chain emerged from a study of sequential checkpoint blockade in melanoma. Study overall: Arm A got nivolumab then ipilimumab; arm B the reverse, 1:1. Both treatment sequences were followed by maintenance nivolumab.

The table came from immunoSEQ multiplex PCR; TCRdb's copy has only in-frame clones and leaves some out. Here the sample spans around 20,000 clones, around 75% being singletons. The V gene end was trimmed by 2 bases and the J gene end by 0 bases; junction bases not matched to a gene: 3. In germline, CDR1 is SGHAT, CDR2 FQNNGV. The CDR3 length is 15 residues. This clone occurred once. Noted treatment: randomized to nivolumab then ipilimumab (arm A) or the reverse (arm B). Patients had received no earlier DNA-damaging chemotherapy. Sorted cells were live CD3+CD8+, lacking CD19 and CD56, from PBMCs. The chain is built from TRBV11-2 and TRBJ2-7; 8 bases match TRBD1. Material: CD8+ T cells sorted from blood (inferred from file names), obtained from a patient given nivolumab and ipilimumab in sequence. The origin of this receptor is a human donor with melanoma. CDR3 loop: CASSLTQGVSYEQYF. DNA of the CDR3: TGTGCCAGCAGCTTAACACAGGGGGTCTCCTACGAGCAGTACTTC.